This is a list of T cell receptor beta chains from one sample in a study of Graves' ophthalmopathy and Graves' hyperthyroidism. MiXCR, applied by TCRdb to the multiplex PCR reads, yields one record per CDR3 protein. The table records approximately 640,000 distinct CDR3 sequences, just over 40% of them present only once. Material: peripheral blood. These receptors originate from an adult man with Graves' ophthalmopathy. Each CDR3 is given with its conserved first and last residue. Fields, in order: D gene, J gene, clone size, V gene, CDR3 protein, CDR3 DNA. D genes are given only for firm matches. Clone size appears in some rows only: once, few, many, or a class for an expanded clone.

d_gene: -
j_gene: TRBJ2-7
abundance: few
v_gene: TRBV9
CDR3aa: CASSPGGFHEQYF
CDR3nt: TGTGCCAGCAGCCCCGGAGGGTTCCACGAGCAGTACTTC

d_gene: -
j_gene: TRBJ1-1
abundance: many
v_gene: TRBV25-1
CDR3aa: CASSAAGANTEAFF
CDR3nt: TGTGCCAGCAGTGCCGCGGGGGCGAACACTGAAGCTTTCTTT

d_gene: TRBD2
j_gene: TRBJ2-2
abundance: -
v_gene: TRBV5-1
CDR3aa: CASSLTSGRNTGELLF
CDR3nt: TGCGCCAGCAGCTTGACTAGCGGGAGGAACACCGGGGAGCTGCTTTTT

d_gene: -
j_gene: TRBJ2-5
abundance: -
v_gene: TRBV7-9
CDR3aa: CASSFSTEETRYF
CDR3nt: TGTGCCAGCAGCTTCTCGACCGAAGAGACCCGGTACTTC

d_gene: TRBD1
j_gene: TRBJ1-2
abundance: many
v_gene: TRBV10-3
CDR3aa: CAISESPGQGYSGYGYTF
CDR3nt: TGTGCCATCAGTGAGTCTCCCGGACAGGGGTATTCAGGATATGGCTACACCTTC

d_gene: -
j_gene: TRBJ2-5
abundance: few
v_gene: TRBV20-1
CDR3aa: CSARGSGDLETQYF
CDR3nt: TGCAGTGCTAGAGGTTCGGGGGACCTGGAGACCCAGTACTTC

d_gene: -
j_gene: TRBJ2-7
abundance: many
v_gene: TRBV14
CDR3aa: CASSQSGTSYEQYF
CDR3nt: TGTGCCAGCAGCCAATCCGGGACTTCCTACGAGCAGTACTTC

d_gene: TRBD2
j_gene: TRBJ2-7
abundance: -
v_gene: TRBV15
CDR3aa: CASSLRLAGGPQYEQYF
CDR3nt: TGTGCCAGCAGTTTGAGACTAGCGGGAGGGCCTCAGTACGAGCAGTACTTC

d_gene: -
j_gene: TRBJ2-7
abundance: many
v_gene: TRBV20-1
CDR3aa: CSARTYLGEQYF
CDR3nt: TGCAGTGCTAGGACCTACCTCGGGGAGCAGTACTTC

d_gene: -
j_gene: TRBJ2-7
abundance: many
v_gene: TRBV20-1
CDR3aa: CSASGPDYEQYF
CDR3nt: TGCAGTGCGTCGGGACCTGACTACGAGCAGTACTTC

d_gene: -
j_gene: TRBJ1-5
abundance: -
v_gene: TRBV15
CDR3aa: CATSSEAGSNQPQHF
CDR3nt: TGTGCCACCAGCAGTGAAGCGGGTAGCAATCAGCCCCAGCATTTT

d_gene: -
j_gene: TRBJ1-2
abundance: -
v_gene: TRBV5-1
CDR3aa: CASTSGQRGAYGYTF
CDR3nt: TGCGCCAGCACCAGCGGCCAGCGGGGGGCCTATGGCTACACCTTC

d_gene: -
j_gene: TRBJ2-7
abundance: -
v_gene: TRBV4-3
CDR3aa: CASSQVGQGRREQYF
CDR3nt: TGCGCCAGCAGCCAAGTGGGTCAGGGCCGGCGCGAGCAGTACTTC

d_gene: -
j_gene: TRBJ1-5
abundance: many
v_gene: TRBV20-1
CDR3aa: CSARDGTAGQPQHF
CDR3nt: TGCAGTGCTAGAGATGGGACGGCCGGTCAGCCCCAGCATTTT

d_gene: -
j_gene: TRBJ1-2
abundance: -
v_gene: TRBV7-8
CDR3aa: CASSQDLRQSNYGYTF
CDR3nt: TGTGCCAGCAGCCAAGATTTACGGCAGTCTAACTATGGCTACACCTTC

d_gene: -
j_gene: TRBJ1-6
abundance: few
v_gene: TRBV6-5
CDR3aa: CASTHSRTTYNSPLHF
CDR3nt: TGTGCCAGCACCCACTCGCGGACAACCTATAATTCACCCCTCCACTTT